This T cell receptor beta chain is from a study of shared clonotypes between healthy human individuals. Worth noting for this clone: The antigen remains unidentified. The sample has other DNA sequences that encode this CDR3 too.

Findings and caveats of the study: Relative to their counterparts shared across all four donors, non-shared clonotypes exhibited diminished generation probabilities.

In the study's own analysis: ImmunoSEQ gave junction-only sequences without quality scores, so filtering differed. Only in-frame clones appear in the TCRdb table, and some are missing; sequencing was by immunoSEQ multiplex PCR. Clone size and V and J calls were adopted from that table, with D and trimming inferred from the DNA. The sample shows 2 million to 3 million clones, 80% to 95% of them seen only once. The germline V gene has CDR1 SGHRS and CDR2 YFSETQ. V shed 0 bases and J shed 0 bases, with 6 bases lying between them. This CDR3 has 14 amino acids. The sequencing input was naive CD4+ T cells from PBMCs. Regarding subset: CD45RA+ positively selected. This receptor was taken from a young man in good health. Some clones in this sample may be carry-over from other donors' samples. V usage is TRBV5-1 and J usage is TRBJ1-1; D not resolved. The CDR3 region has the DNA TGCGCCAGCAGCTTGGAACGAATGAACACTGAAGCTTTCTTT. Residues: CASSLERMNTEAFF.